This paragraph covers one TCR beta chain sequence. Antigen: not known. TCRdb's copy holds only in-frame clones and misses some; the assay was immunoSEQ multiplex PCR. The profile covers about 130,000 clones, with about 88% appearing a single time and 12% taken by the ten largest. The sample belongs to a study of radiation and T cells in renal cell carcinoma. Study-level findings and limits: Top tumor clonotypes rose in blood 2 weeks post-radiation, then contracted.

Time point in this sample: baseline pretreatment blood. Treatment in this sample: 15 Gy SBRT to primary tumor, nephrectomy 4 weeks later. The source is a woman aged 45-59 years with renal cell carcinoma. The sequences come from blood, collected from a patient whose treatment included radiotherapy and nephrectomy.

CDR3 protein: CASSPTGSSYNSPLHF. CDR3 in DNA: TGCGCCAGCAGTCCGACAGGCAGCTCCTATAATTCACCCCTCCACTTT. The chain couples TRBV4-1 to TRBJ1-6; weak D call: TRBD1 (6 bases). Germline V gene lookup returns CDR1 MGHRA and CDR2 YSYEKL. The V end lost 6 bases, the J end lost 0 bases, and 12 bases lay between the germline ends. The length of the CDR3 is 16 residues.